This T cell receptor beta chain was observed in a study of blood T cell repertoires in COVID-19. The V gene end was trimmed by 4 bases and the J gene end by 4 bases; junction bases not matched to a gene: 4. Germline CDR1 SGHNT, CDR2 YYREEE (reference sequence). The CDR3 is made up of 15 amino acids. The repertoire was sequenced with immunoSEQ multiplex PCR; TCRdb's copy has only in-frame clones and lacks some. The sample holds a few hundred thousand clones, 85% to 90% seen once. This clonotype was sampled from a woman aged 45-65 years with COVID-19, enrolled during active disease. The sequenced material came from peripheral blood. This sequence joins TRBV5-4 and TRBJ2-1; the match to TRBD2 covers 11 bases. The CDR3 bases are TGTGCCAGCAGCCCGGGACTAGCGGAGTACAATGAGCAGTTCTTC. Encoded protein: CASSPGLAEYNEQFF.